The source of this T cell receptor (beta chain) is a study of early T cells in non-severe SARS-CoV-2 infection. Background on the study: With bulk RNA from unsorted whole blood as input, sequencing yielded unpaired chains. Overall study findings and caveats: VDJdb matches were skewed toward anti-spike CD8 T cell responses.

As for this clonotype: No antigen is known for it.

Unique molecular identifiers (one per individual cDNA molecule) were attached. MiXCR, run by TCRdb on the 5' RACE reads, gives a single entry per CDR3 protein. The sample lists 53,000 or so distinct CDR3 sequences, more than 10% occurring once. Germline V CDR1 and CDR2: SSHAT, FNYEAQ (reference sequence). Between the trimmed V and J ends, which lost 5 bases and 3 bases, there was a span of 12 bases. This CDR3 has 14 amino acids. The V call is TRBV7-7, the J call TRBJ2-3; TRBD1 is a possible D gene (5 bases). The source of this sequence is an adult who was a healthcare worker with PCR-confirmed SARS-CoV-2 infection or an uninfected control (not recorded which). Sample: whole blood, taken at baseline. This CDR3 is CASSPLGRTDTQYF. CDR3 bases: TGTGCCAGCAGCCCGCTGGGGCGGACAGATACGCAGTATTTT.